The source of this T cell receptor beta chain is a study of long-term antiretroviral therapy in people with HIV. Regarding the study as a whole: Clones that had undergone expansion before ART prevailed in the repertoire throughout all time points. ART was followed by higher diversity that remained below transplant donor controls. Repertoires looked antigen-experienced, with only a slight naive shift after ART.

Inclusion required at least two post-ART and at least one pre-ART PBMC samples. The assay, immunoSEQ v3.0, was run at survey level. The protocol was immunoSEQ multiplex PCR, while the TCRdb copy is restricted to in-frame clones and leaves out a portion. The sample gives just under 20,000 clones, 76% of which show up once; almost 9.5% is in the top ten. Comment on this clone: Its antigen is unidentified.

The sequence came from a man between 18 and 29 years old with HIV. Sequencing used unsorted PBMCs, obtained 0.5 years before starting antiretroviral therapy.

The CDR3 nucleotides read TGTGCCAGCAGCTTAAGCCCCACCGGGGAGCTGTTTTTT. Its translation: CASSLSPTGELFF. The chain recombines TRBV7-3 with TRBJ2-2; no clear D. Germline V CDR1 and CDR2: SGHTA, FQGTGA. Trimming took 1 base from V and 4 from J, leaving 4 bases between them. The CDR3 covers 13 residues.